The subject of this entry is one T cell receptor beta chain. In the authors' workflow: Amplification of reference gene primers provided the estimated nucleated cell counts. TCRdb's table, derived via immunoSEQ multiplex PCR, lists solely in-frame clones and lacks some. The V and J calls and clone size were taken over from that table, and D and trimming were inferred from the DNA. Of some 140,000 clones in the sample, approximately 85% were seen once. CDR1 and CDR2 from the germline V gene are MGHDK and SYGVNS. Trimming pared 3 bases from V and 1 base from J, leaving 13 bases between. The CDR3 length is 16 residues. The source of the sample is a study of blood T cell repertoires in COVID-19. In the study overall: Samples representing acute and convalescent COVID-19 were sourced from the United States, Italy and Spain. Sample material is recorded as cDNA or gDNA derived from T cells, B-cell-depleted T cells, or PBMCs.

Sequencing used peripheral blood. The source is a human donor in a cohort sampled during active COVID-19. The rearrangement joins TRBV25-1 to TRBJ2-4, with a weak D call TRBD1 (7 bases). This CDR3 is CASSEEGADAKNIQYF. The CDR3 DNA is TGTGCCAGCAGTGAGGAGGGGGCGGATGCCAAAAACATTCAGTACTTC.